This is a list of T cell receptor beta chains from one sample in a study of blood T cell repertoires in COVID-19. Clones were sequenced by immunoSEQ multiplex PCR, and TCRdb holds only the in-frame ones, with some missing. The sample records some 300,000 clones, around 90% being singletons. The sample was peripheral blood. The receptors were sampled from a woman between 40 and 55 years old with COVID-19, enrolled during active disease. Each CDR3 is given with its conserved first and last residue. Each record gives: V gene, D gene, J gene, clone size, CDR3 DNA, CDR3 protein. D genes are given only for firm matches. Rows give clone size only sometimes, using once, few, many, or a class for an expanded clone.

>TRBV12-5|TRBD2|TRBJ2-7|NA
TGTGCTAGTGGTTTAAGCGGGATTTACGAGCAGTACTTC
CASGLSGIYEQYF
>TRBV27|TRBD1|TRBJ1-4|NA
TGTGCCAGCAGTACCCGCTACAGGGGCACTAATGAAAAACTGTTTTTT
CASSTRYRGTNEKLFF
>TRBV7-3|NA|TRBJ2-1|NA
TGTGCCAGCAGCTTAATGGCAACCCCGAGGGGGGGCTATGAGCAGTTCTTC
CASSLMATPRGGYEQFF
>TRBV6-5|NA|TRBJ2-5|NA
TGTGCCAGCATAAGCGGACCGAGCGAGACCCAGTACTTC
CASISGPSETQYF
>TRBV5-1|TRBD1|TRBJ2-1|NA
TGCGCCAGCAGCATACCGGGACAGGATTTCCTTATGGATGAGCAGTTCTTC
CASSIPGQDFLMDEQFF
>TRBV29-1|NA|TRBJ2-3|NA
TGCAGCGTGCTCAATGAGGAGATAGCGGAAAGCACAGATACGCAGTATTTT
CSVLNEEIAESTDTQYF
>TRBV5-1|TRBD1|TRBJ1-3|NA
TGCGCCAGCAGCTTGTTGGCCCCGGGACAGGGGGCTGGAAACACCATATATTTT
CASSLLAPGQGAGNTIYF
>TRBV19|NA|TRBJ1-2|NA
TGTGCCAGTAGGCCGGGGGGAGCGGATAACTATGGCTACACCTTC
CASRPGGADNYGYTF
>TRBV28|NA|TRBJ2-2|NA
TGTGCCCACGGCAAGCGCCGCAACACCGGGGAGCTGTTTTTT
CAHGKRRNTGELFF
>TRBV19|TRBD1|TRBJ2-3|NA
TGTGCCAGTAGTGATACAGGGGTTCGGACAGATACGCAGTATTTT
CASSDTGVRTDTQYF
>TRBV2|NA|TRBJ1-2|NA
TGTGCCAGCAGTGAAGATAACATAATCCTTGGCTACACCTTC
CASSEDNIILGYTF
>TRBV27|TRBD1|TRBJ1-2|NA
TGTGCCAGCAGTTTGGCCGGACAGGGTGGCTACACCTTC
CASSLAGQGGYTF
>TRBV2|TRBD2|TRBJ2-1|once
TGTGCCAGTGGGACTAGCGCTAGAGATGAGCAGTTCTTC
CASGTSARDEQFF
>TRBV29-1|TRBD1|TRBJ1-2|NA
TGCAGCGTCGTAACAGGGGGCACTGCGGGAGGCTACACCTTC
CSVVTGGTAGGYTF
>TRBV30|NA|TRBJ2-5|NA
TGTGCCTGGAGGGCCGGGGGGCCTGGAGAGACCCAGTACTTC
CAWRAGGPGETQYF
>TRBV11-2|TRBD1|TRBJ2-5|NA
TGTGCCAGCAGGCCTGGACAGGTGGAGACCCAGTACTTC
CASRPGQVETQYF
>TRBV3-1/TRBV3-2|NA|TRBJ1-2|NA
TGTGCCAGCAGCCTAAGACGAAGCGGTGGCTACACCTTC
CASSLRRSGGYTF
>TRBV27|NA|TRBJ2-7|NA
TGTGCCAGCAGCCCAGGGTACGAGCAGTACTTC
CASSPGYEQYF
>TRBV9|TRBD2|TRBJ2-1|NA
TGTGCCAGCAGCGTGGCTCTTCGGGGGGGAGCTGACAATGAGCAGTTCTTC
CASSVALRGGADNEQFF
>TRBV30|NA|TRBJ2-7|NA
TGTGCCTGGAGTGTAAGGCAGGGATCCAGCGAGCAGTACTTC
CAWSVRQGSSEQYF
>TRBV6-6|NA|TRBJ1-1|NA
TGTGCCAGCAGTTACCGGCTAGCTGAAGCTTTCTTT
CASSYRLAEAFF